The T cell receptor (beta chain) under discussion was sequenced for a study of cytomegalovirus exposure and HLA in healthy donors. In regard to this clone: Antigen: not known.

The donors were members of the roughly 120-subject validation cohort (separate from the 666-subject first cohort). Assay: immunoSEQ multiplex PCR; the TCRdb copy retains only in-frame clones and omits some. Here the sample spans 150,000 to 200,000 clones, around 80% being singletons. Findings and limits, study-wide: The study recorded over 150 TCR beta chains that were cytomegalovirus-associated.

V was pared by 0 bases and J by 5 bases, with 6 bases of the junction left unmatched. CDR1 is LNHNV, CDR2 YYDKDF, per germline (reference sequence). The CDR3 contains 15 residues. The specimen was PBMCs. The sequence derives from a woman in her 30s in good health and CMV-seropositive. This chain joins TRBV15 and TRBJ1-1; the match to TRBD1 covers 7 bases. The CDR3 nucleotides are TGTGCCACCAGCAGAGATCCTAAACAGGGGACTGAAGCTTTCTTT. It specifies CATSRDPKQGTEAFF.